This TCR delta chain was sequenced for a study of gamma-delta T cells after stem cell transplantation. The sample holds a few counts of this clone. TCRdb ran CATT on the RT-PCR reads. The sample has roughly 800 delta-chain clones, roughly 10% seen once. Germline CDR1 and CDR2: TVYSNPD and GDNSRS (reference sequence). Trimming shortened V by 4 bases and J by 0 bases, and 27 bases separated the two germline ends. This CDR3 is built from 18 residues. The gene calls are TRDV3 and TRDJ1; a possible D gene is TRDD3 (6 bases). The sample consisted of gamma-delta T cells. The receptor comes from a human donor. It is not recorded whose cells these are; they may come from a transplant donor. The CDR3 protein is CACTATGNAWGDTDKLIF. The CDR3 nucleotides are TGTGCCTGTACCGCCACGGGCAATGCCTGGGGTGACACCGATAAACTCATCTTT.